The rows below give T cell receptor beta chains drawn from one sample of a study of CD8+CD57+ T cells in acquired aplastic anemia. TCRdb independently ran MiXCR on the reads; one entry per CDR3 protein. The data hold approximately 130,000 distinct CDR3 sequences, with 30% to 45% observed a single time. The sequencing input was sorted CD4+, CD8+, or CD8+CD57+ T cells (not recorded which) from PBMCs. These receptors were taken from a human donor with aplastic anemia. Each CDR3 is given with its conserved first and last residue. Each record gives: clone size, J gene, CDR3 length, V gene, CDR3 protein. Only part of the rows carry a size: once, few, many, or a class if the clone is expanded.

size: many
J: TRBJ2-3
length: 15
V: TRBV7-2
CDR3: CASSLVAESTDTQYF

size: .
J: TRBJ1-6
length: 15
V: TRBV7-4
CDR3: CASTSGQERNSPLHF

size: .
J: TRBJ2-7
length: 13
V: TRBV10-1
CDR3: CASSDGQGYEQYF

size: .
J: TRBJ1-4
length: 14
V: TRBV29-1
CDR3: CSARAPPTNEKLFF

size: .
J: TRBJ2-7
length: 14
V: TRBV7-6
CDR3: CASSYETGDYEQYF

size: .
J: TRBJ2-7
length: 14
V: TRBV10-3
CDR3: CAISRAGEDYEQYF

size: .
J: TRBJ2-5
length: 10
V: TRBV29-1
CDR3: CSVELETQYF

size: once
J: TRBJ2-1
length: 13
V: TRBV20-1
CDR3: CSARKGGAGYKFF

size: .
J: TRBJ1-6
length: 11
V: TRBV29-1
CDR3: CSVGEGSPLHF

size: many
J: TRBJ1-2
length: 13
V: TRBV2
CDR3: CASSRTEGYGYTF

size: few
J: TRBJ1-6
length: 15
V: TRBV18
CDR3: CASSPRLSRVSPLHF

size: few
J: TRBJ1-3
length: 17
V: TRBV13
CDR3: CASSLGYRRYSGDTIYF

size: .
J: TRBJ1-2
length: 14
V: TRBV10-3
CDR3: CAISPDRANYGYTF

size: many
J: TRBJ2-1
length: 15
V: TRBV7-3
CDR3: CASSLGDHSYNEQFF

size: many
J: TRBJ2-2
length: 14
V: TRBV20-1
CDR3: CSAPDRGGTGELFF

size: .
J: TRBJ2-1
length: 17
V: TRBV3-1
CDR3: CASSHQTGLISYNEQFF

size: many
J: TRBJ1-1
length: 13
V: TRBV19
CDR3: CASSLLSSTEAFF

size: many
J: TRBJ1-2
length: 14
V: TRBV5-8
CDR3: CASSFRGGAGGYTF

size: many
J: TRBJ2-5
length: 12
V: TRBV20-1
CDR3: CSAGVASETQYF

size: few
J: TRBJ1-1
length: 14
V: TRBV3-1
CDR3: CASSQGPTAYLAFF

size: many
J: TRBJ1-6
length: 15
V: TRBV4-3
CDR3: CASSQDIQLNSPLHF

size: .
J: TRBJ1-2
length: 12
V: TRBV10-3
CDR3: CAISGGGGGYTF

size: many
J: TRBJ2-7
length: 13
V: TRBV4-2
CDR3: CASSQDLGFEQYF

size: .
J: TRBJ2-5
length: 13
V: TRBV2
CDR3: CASAGTGGETQYF

size: few
J: TRBJ2-1
length: 16
V: TRBV11-3
CDR3: CASSLEPGLGDNEQFF

size: few
J: TRBJ2-5
length: 18
V: TRBV3-1
CDR3: CASSQEVRGQRFQETQYF

size: few
J: TRBJ2-4
length: 17
V: TRBV6-2/TRBV6-3
CDR3: CASSYPQDTRQGNIQYF

size: .
J: TRBJ2-1
length: 14
V: TRBV5-5
CDR3: CASSSDRGPLEQFF

size: many
J: TRBJ2-7
length: 12
V: TRBV4-2
CDR3: CASSQGSSGQYF

size: many
J: TRBJ1-5
length: 14
V: TRBV6-6
CDR3: CASSWTASNQPQHF

size: once
J: TRBJ1-6
length: 13
V: TRBV6-1
CDR3: CASTRELNLPLHF

size: .
J: TRBJ2-7
length: 12
V: TRBV25-1
CDR3: CASSDVGYEQYF

size: .
J: TRBJ1-1
length: 14
V: TRBV25-1
CDR3: CASSVGRGNTEAFF

size: .
J: TRBJ2-5
length: 14
V: TRBV7-2
CDR3: CASSPPGGQEPQYF

size: many
J: TRBJ1-5
length: 13
V: TRBV6-4
CDR3: CASSDSSGMPQHF

size: .
J: TRBJ2-5
length: 15
V: TRBV5-1
CDR3: CASSSDRLKGETQYF

size: many
J: TRBJ1-6
length: 15
V: TRBV27
CDR3: CASSLGGIYNSPLHF

size: .
J: TRBJ2-7
length: 15
V: TRBV19
CDR3: CASSILAGGAYEQYF

size: .
J: TRBJ2-7
length: 13
V: TRBV2
CDR3: CASRKDRGYEQYF

size: few
J: TRBJ1-5
length: 15
V: TRBV28
CDR3: CASSLEGSGNQPQHF